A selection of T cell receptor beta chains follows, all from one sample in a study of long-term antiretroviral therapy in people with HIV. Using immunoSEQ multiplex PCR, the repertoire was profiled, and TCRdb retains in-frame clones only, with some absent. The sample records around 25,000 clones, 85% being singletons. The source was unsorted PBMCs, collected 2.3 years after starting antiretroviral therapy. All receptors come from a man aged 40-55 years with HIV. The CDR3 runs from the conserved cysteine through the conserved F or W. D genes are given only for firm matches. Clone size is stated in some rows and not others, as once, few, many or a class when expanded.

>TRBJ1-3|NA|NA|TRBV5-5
CASSLQEKGNTIYF
TGTGCCAGCAGCTTACAGGAAAAAGGAAACACCATATATTTT
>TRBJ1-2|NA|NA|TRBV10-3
CAISESDGGDTNYGYTF
TGTGCCATCAGTGAGTCGGACGGCGGGGATACTAACTATGGCTACACCTTC
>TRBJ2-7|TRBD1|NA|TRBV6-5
CASSYQGTGGYEQYF
TGTGCCAGCAGTTACCAGGGGACAGGGGGCTACGAGCAGTACTTC
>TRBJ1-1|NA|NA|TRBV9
CASSVDGGSAEAFF
TGTGCCAGCAGCGTAGACGGGGGTAGCGCTGAAGCTTTCTTT
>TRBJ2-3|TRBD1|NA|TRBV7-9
CASSYPGTATSDTQYF
TGTGCCAGCAGCTACCCCGGGACAGCCACCTCAGATACGCAGTATTTT
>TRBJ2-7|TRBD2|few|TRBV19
CASSRTSGGSYEQYF
TGTGCCAGTAGTCGGACTAGCGGGGGATCCTACGAGCAGTACTTC
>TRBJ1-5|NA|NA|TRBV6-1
CASSVDNPFSPLEDF
TGTGCCAGCAGCGTTGACAACCCTTTTAGCCCTTTAGAGGATTTT
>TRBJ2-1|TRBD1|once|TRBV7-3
CASSSGQGIYNEQFF
TGTGCCAGCAGCTCGGGACAGGGGATTTACAATGAGCAGTTCTTC
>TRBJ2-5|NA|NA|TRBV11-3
CASSLDHGETQYF
TGTGCCAGCAGCTTAGATCACGGTGAGACCCAGTACTTC
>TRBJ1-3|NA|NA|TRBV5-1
CASSLARNSGNTIYF
TGCGCCAGCAGCTTGGCGCGGAACTCTGGAAACACCATATATTTT
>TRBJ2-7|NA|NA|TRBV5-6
CASSLGTPGYEQYF
TGTGCCAGCAGCCTCGGGACACCGGGCTACGAGCAGTACTTC
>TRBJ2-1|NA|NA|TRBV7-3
CASSSNYNEQFF
TGTGCCAGCAGCTCTAACTACAATGAGCAGTTCTTC
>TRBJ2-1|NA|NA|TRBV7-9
CASSLDGGFDNEQFF
TGTGCCAGCAGCTTGGACGGAGGGTTTGACAATGAGCAGTTCTTC
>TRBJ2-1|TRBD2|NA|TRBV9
CASSSRIAGDYNEQFF
TGTGCCAGCAGCTCCCGTATAGCGGGGGACTACAATGAGCAGTTCTTC
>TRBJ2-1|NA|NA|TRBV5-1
CASSSDMSYNEQFF
TGCGCCAGCAGCTCAGACATGTCCTACAATGAGCAGTTCTTC
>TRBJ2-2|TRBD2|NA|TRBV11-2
CASSPFFSGGSNTGELFF
TGTGCCAGCAGCCCTTTCTTTAGCGGGGGGTCGAACACCGGGGAGCTGTTTTTT
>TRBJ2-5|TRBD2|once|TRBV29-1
CSVEGTSGIRAETQYF
TGCAGCGTTGAAGGAACTAGCGGGATCAGAGCAGAGACCCAGTACTTC
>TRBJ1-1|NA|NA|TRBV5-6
CASSLSGRAGGEAFF
TGTGCCAGCAGCTTGTCGGGCAGGGCCGGAGGTGAAGCTTTCTTT
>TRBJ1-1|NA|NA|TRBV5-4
CASSLRNTEAFF
TGTGCCAGCAGCCTGCGGAACACTGAAGCTTTCTTT
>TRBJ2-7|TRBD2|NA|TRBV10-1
CASSLLTTGGEQYF
TGCGCCAGCAGTTTACTCACCACGGGGGGCGAGCAGTACTTC
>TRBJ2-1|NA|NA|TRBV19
CASSMSGSYNEQFF
TGTGCCAGTAGTATGTCTGGCAGCTACAATGAGCAGTTCTTC
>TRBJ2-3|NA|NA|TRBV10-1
CASSDRTATSTDTQYF
TGCGCCAGCAGTGATCGGACAGCTACTAGCACAGATACGCAGTATTTT
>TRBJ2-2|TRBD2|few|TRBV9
CASEGLVSGELFF
TGTGCCAGCGAGGGACTAGTAAGCGGGGAGCTGTTTTTT
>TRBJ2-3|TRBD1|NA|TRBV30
CAWSPGQGSTDTQYF
TGTGCCTGGAGTCCGGGACAGGGGAGTACAGATACGCAGTATTTT
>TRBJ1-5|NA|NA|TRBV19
CASSALTGTPNQPQHF
TGTGCCAGTAGTGCTTTAACCGGGACACCTAATCAGCCCCAGCATTTT